This T cell receptor beta chain was documented in a study of response to subunit inactivated influenza vaccine. Study outcomes and limitations: Researchers suggested that each seasonal influenza vaccination recruits few new T cells.

In this sample, this clonotype turned up many times. Its antigen is unknown. Each CDR3 protein gets one entry after TCRdb re-called the RT-PCR reads with MiXCR. The repertoire holds some 500,000 distinct CDR3 sequences, 25% seen once, with around 2% in the top ten. Source: CD4+ T cells sorted from PBMCs, taken around 5 days after vaccination. This TCR was sampled from a man aged 50 to 59 who received an inactivated influenza vaccine.

The CDR3 sequence: CSARGPASTDTQYF. The CDR3 coding sequence is TGCAGTGCTAGAGGGCCAGCTAGCACAGATACGCAGTATTTT. The rearrangement joins TRBV20-1 to TRBJ2-3; D remains ambiguous. The CDR3 length is 14 residues. Germline V lookup: CDR1 DFQATT, CDR2 SNEGSKA (reference sequence). V lost 1 base, J lost 0 bases, and 8 bases lay in between.